This T cell receptor (beta chain) originates from a study of T cells in Graves' hyperthyroidism and ophthalmopathy. Points from the study as a whole: The model anticipated ophthalmopathy a median approximately six months pre-onset. Most thyroid-expanded clonotypes above 0.001 were also found in blood.

This clonotype was counted at least ten times. Its antigen is as yet unknown. Exclusions: uncontrolled infection, other autoimmune disease, pregnancy, lactation. Per the germline V gene, CDR1 is LGHNA and CDR2 is YSLEER. V was cut by 1 base and J by 1 base, with 13 bases left in between. The length of the CDR3 is 16 residues. Template material for amplifying TCR beta CDR3 regions consisted of RNA transcripts. RT-PCR in the first round (using the HTBI primer set) targeted the TCR CDR3. TCRdb called the multiplex PCR reads again in MiXCR, with one record for every CDR3 protein. The table has 640,000 or so distinct CDR3 sequences, 14% seen once; the top ten hold 6.5% to 9%.

Sequencing used blood. This sequence was found in a woman aged 18-35 years with Graves' ophthalmopathy. The chain recombines TRBV4-3 with TRBJ1-1; D may be TRBD1 (5 bases). The chain's CDR3 is CASSQAPGLRNTEAFF. In nucleotides, the CDR3 is TGCGCCAGCAGCCAAGCTCCAGGGTTGCGGAACACTGAAGCTTTCTTT.